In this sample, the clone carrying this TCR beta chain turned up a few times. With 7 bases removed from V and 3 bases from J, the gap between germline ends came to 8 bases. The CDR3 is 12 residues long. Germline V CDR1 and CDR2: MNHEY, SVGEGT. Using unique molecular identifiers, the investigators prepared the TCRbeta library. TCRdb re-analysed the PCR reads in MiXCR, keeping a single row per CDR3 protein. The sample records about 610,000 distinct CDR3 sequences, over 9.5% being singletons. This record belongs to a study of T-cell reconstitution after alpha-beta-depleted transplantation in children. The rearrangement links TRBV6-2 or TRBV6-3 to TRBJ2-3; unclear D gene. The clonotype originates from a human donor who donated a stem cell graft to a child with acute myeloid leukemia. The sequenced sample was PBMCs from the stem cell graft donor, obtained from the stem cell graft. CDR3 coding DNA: TGTGCCAGCAACCGGGCGACAGATACGCAGTATTTT. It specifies CASNRATDTQYF.